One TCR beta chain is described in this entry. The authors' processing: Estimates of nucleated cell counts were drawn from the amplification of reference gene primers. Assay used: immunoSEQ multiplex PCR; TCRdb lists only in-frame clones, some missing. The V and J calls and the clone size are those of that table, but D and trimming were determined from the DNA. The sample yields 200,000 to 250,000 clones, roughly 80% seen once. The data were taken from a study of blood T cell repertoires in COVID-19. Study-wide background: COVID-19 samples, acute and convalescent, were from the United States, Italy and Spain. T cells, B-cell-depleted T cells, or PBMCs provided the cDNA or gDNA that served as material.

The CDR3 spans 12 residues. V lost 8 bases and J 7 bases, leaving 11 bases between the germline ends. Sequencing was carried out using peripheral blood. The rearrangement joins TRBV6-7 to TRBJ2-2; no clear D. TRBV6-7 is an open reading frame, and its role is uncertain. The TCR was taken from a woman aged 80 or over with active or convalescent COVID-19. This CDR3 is CASLTSGGELFF. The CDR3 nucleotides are TGTGCCAGCCTAACGTCGGGCGGGGAGCTGTTTTTT.